Each of the 14 T cell receptor beta chains below was sequenced from the same sample in a study of blood T cell repertoires in COVID-19. The protocol was immunoSEQ multiplex PCR, while the TCRdb copy is restricted to in-frame clones and leaves out a portion. The data show over 600,000 clones, around 90% seen once. Sequenced input: peripheral blood. The receptors were sampled from a woman younger than 35 with acute or convalescent COVID-19.

The V call is TRBV5-1, the J call TRBJ1-1, with D unresolved. The V end was cut by 3 bases, the J end by 0 bases, with 6 bases between. Per the germline V gene, CDR1 is SGHRS and CDR2 is YFSETQ. CDR3 length: 13 residues. CDR3 residues: CASSSQMNTEAFF. CDR3 nucleotides: TGCGCCAGCAGCTCCCAAATGAACACTGAAGCTTTCTTT.

The chain employs TRBV28 and TRBJ2-2; 8 bases line up with TRBD1. Looked up from germline, CDR1 is MDHEN and CDR2 is SYDVKM. V was clipped by 7 bases and J by 5 bases; unmatched bases: 9. The CDR3 sequence is 15 residues long. The CDR3 loop reads CASTLGQGFTGELFF. As DNA, the CDR3 is TGTGCCAGCACCTTAGGACAGGGCTTTACCGGGGAGCTGTTTTTT.

V usage is TRBV11-2 and J usage is TRBJ1-1; a weak D match, TRBD1 (5 bases). Germline V lookup: CDR1 SGHAT, CDR2 FQNNGV. The CDR3 spans 15 residues. The germline V and J ends were trimmed by 1 base and 1 base, with 10 bases remaining between them. The chain's CDR3 is CASSLGGTGNTEAFF. The CDR3 coding sequence is TGTGCCAGCAGCTTAGGCGGGACGGGGAACACTGAAGCTTTCTTT.

This chain connects TRBV10-3 to TRBJ2-5, with TRBD2 matching over 11 bases. Germline CDR1 reads ENHRY; CDR2 reads SYGVKD. V shed 10 bases and J 1 base; nucleotides not matched to a gene: 8. This CDR3 is built from 15 residues. This CDR3 reads CASLGTSGIQETQYF. In nucleotides, the CDR3 is TGTGCCAGCCTTGGGACTAGCGGAATCCAAGAGACCCAGTACTTC.

This clone was counted a single time. The genes are TRBV5-6 and TRBJ1-2; 8 bases line up with TRBD1. Unmatched junction bases numbered 17, after V lost 4 bases and J lost 0 bases. Looked up from germline, CDR1 is SGHDT and CDR2 is YYEEEE. CDR3 length: 19 amino acids. The DNA for the CDR3 is TGTGCCAGCAGCGAGCTGATTCGGACAGGGTGGGAAGCTAACTATGGCTACACCTTC. It codes for CASSELIRTGWEANYGYTF.

V gene TRBV19 combines with J gene TRBJ1-1; D may be TRBD1 (5 bases). Trimming left V 5 bases short and J 2 bases short, with 12 bases between. Germline lookup yields CDR1 LNHDA and CDR2 SQIVND (reference sequence). The length of the CDR3 is 14 residues. The CDR3 DNA reads as TGTGCCAGTAGTTTTACAGGCGGCAACACTGAAGCTTTCTTT. It encodes CASSFTGGNTEAFF.

V usage is TRBV12-5 and J usage is TRBJ2-7, with 7 bases matching TRBD1. Germline loops: CDR1 LGHNT, CDR2 FRNRAP. The CDR3 has 15 amino acids. V was clipped by 2 bases and J by 4 bases; unmatched bases: 8. This CDR3 reads CASGLTRQGRYEQYF. The CDR3, as DNA: TGTGCTAGTGGTTTGACGCGACAGGGAAGATACGAGCAGTACTTC. The full variable domain, rest sourced from reference TRBV12-5 and TRBJ2-7, is DARVTQTPRHKVTEMGQEVTMRCQPILGHNTVFWYRQTMMQGLELLAYFRNRAPLDDSGMPKDRFSAEMPDATLATLKIQPSEPRDSAVYFCASGLTRQGRYEQYFGPGTRLTVT.

Worth noting for this clone: Different DNA sequences within this sample yield the same CDR3. The chain uses TRBV6-5 and TRBJ1-2, with 9 bases lining up with TRBD1. V shed 8 bases and J 5 bases; nucleotides not matched to a gene: 3. Germline-derived CDR1 and CDR2 are MNHEY and SVGAGI. The CDR3 sequence is 12 residues long. CDR3 sequence (DNA): TGTGCCAGCCGGGGACAGGGATATGGCTACACCTTC. It codes for CASRGQGYGYTF.

The J gene is TRBJ1-2, the V gene TRBV19; 10 positions match TRBD1. V dropped 6 bases and J dropped 6; count of bases not matched to a gene: 4. This CDR3 has 13 amino acids. Germline loops: CDR1 LNHDA, CDR2 SQIVND (reference sequence). The CDR3 bases are TGTGCCAGTAGAGGGGGGACAGGGGATGGCTACACCTTC. The encoded protein is CASRGGTGDGYTF.

The J gene is TRBJ1-3, the V gene TRBV9, with D possibly TRBD1 on 6 matching bases. This CDR3 is 17 amino acids long. Looked up from germline, CDR1 is SGDLS and CDR2 is YYNGEE. V was clipped by 0 bases and J by 2 bases, with 15 bases between them. The CDR3 loop is CASSVGFGQGTGNTIYF. CDR3 DNA: TGTGCCAGCAGCGTAGGATTCGGGCAGGGGACTGGAAACACCATATATTTT.

The chain combines TRBV5-8 with TRBJ1-3, with unresolved D. Germline CDR1 is SGHTS and CDR2 is YDEGEE. V lost 2 bases and J lost 1, with 4 bases in between. The CDR3 has 13 residues. CDR3 sequence reads: CASSFNSGNTIYF. Here the CDR3 DNA reads TGTGCCAGCAGCTTTAATTCTGGAAACACCATATATTTT.

The chain is built from TRBV6-2 or TRBV6-3 and TRBJ2-3; TRBD2 is a possible D gene (7 bases). The length of the CDR3 is 15 residues. Trimming took 4 bases from V and 6 from J, leaving 17 bases between them. Germline CDR1 is MNHEY and CDR2 is SVGEGT. CDR3 region: CASSFLGGAGDTQYF. The CDR3, as DNA: TGTGCCAGCAGTTTCCTGGGGGGGGCAGGGGATACGCAGTATTTT.

The chain carries TRBV12-3 or TRBV12-4 and TRBJ1-6; D ambiguous. The V gene lost 4 bases and the J gene lost 9 bases, with 7 bases spanning the gap. The CDR3 is 12 amino acids. The CDR3: CASSSASSPLHF. CDR3 bases: TGTGCCAGCAGTTCAGCCAGTTCACCCCTCCACTTT.

J is TRBJ1-1 and V is TRBV7-3; 8 bases are a match to TRBD1. This CDR3 spans 14 amino acids. Germline V gene data show CDR1 as SGHTA and CDR2 as FQGTGA. V was clipped by 5 bases and J by 2 bases; unmatched bases: 4. In nucleotides, the CDR3 is TGTGCCAGCAGCGACGGACAGGGAAACACTGAAGCTTTCTTT. Protein product: CASSDGQGNTEAFF.